Below, 8 T cell receptor beta chains from the same sample are listed, as sequenced in a study of radiotherapy plus CTLA-4 blockade in lung cancer. Profiled with immunoSEQ multiplex PCR; TCRdb holds only in-frame clones, not every one. This repertoire shows 45,000 or so clones, around 69% found once; its top ten account for 8.3%. Sequenced material: peripheral blood, taken from a patient treated with radiotherapy plus ipilimumab. The receptor source for this set is a human donor with non-small cell lung cancer who had stable disease on radiotherapy plus ipilimumab.

The rearrangement uses TRBV5-6 and TRBJ1-5, with D unclear. V was cut by 3 bases and J by 0 bases, with 22 bases left in between. Germline values: CDR1 SGHDT, CDR2 YYEEEE. The CDR3 is made up of 19 amino acids. The CDR3 loop is CASSSDREGSGNSNQPQHF. CDR3 DNA sequence: TGTGCCAGCAGCTCAGACCGGGAGGGCTCGGGCAATAGCAATCAGCCCCAGCATTTT.

The V and J genes are TRBV15 and TRBJ2-3; D perhaps matches TRBD2 (6 bases). CDR3 length: 16 amino acids. Germline loops: CDR1 LNHNV, CDR2 YYDKDF (reference sequence). V was trimmed by 0 bases and J by 1 base, leaving 11 bases between them. The chain's CDR3 is CATSRDRAGRTDTQYF. In DNA, the CDR3 is TGTGCCACCAGCAGAGATCGGGCGGGGCGCACAGATACGCAGTATTTT. The variable domain in full, completed from reference TRBV15 and TRBJ2-3, reads DAMVIQNPRYQVTQFGKPVTLSCSQTLNHNVMYWYQQKSSQAPKLLFHYYDKDFNNEADTPDNFQSRRPNTSFCFLDIRSPGLGDTAMYLCATSRDRAGRTDTQYFGPGTRLTVL.

V usage is TRBV14 and J usage is TRBJ2-3; 7 nucleotides agree with TRBD1. Germline values: CDR1 SGHDN, CDR2 FVKESK. There are 13 residues in the CDR3. V lost 6 bases, J lost 3 bases, and 3 bases stayed unmatched. The DNA of the CDR3 is TGTGCCAGCAGGGAACAGGGGACAGATACGCAGTATTTT. Protein: CASREQGTDTQYF.

The chain combines TRBV5-1 with TRBJ2-5; D remains ambiguous. V was trimmed by 4 bases and J by 5 bases, leaving 15 bases between them. Germline V CDR1 and CDR2: SGHRS, YFSETQ. This CDR3 comprises 14 residues. The CDR3 region is CASSLGWGGETQYF. The CDR3 DNA follows: TGCGCCAGCAGCCTCGGATGGGGTGGGGAGACCCAGTACTTC.

The chain has TRBV5-1 and TRBJ1-1, with D possibly matching TRBD1 (6 bases). Trimming took 1 base from V and 0 from J, leaving 10 bases between them. Germline CDR1 SGHRS, CDR2 YFSETQ. The CDR3 spans 15 residues. This chain's CDR3 is CASSLFPGVNTEAFF. In nucleotides, the CDR3 is TGCGCCAGCAGCTTGTTTCCAGGGGTGAACACTGAAGCTTTCTTT. The variable domain in full, with the rest retrieved from reference TRBV5-1 and TRBJ1-1, is KAGVTQTPRYLIKTRGQQVTLSCSPISGHRSVSWYQQTPGQGLQFLFEYFSETQRNKGNFPGRFSGRQFSNSRSEMNVSTLELGDSALYLCASSLFPGVNTEAFFGQGTRLTVV.

This chain links TRBV27 with TRBJ1-2, with D possibly TRBD1 on 5 matching bases. Germline V gene lookup returns CDR1 MNHEY and CDR2 SMNVEV (reference sequence). This CDR3 comprises 14 residues. The V and J ends lost 4 bases and 6 bases respectively, with 15 bases between them. The CDR3 loop is CASSSLRDVNGYTF. The CDR3 nucleotides read TGTGCCAGCAGTTCTCTCCGGGACGTCAATGGCTACACCTTC.

This chain joins TRBV5-1 and TRBJ2-2; TRBD1 matches at 7 bases. The CDR3 covers 14 residues. CDR1 and CDR2 from the germline V gene are SGHRS and YFSETQ. Trimming removed 1 base from V and 6 bases from J; junction bases left unmatched: 3. CDR3 nucleotide sequence: TGCGCCAGCAGCTTGACAGGGGTTTCCGGGGAGCTGTTTTTT. Its protein product is CASSLTGVSGELFF.

This clone was counted a few times. J is TRBJ2-7 and V is TRBV18; 7 nucleotides align to TRBD2. V lost 6 bases to trimming and J lost 0 bases; unmatched junction nucleotides: 8. The CDR3 has 15 residues. Germline V gene data show CDR1 as KGHSH and CDR2 as LQKENI. This CDR3 reads CASSLLGGSSYEQYV. The CDR3 bases are TGTGCCAGCTCCCTCCTGGGGGGGAGCTCCTACGAGCAGTACGTC.